This T cell receptor beta chain was profiled in a study of blood T cells in healthy people across ages. V was pared by 0 bases and J by 0 bases, with 12 bases between. Germline lookup yields CDR1 SEHNR and CDR2 FQNEAQ (reference sequence). The CDR3 totals 17 residues. Study observations and caveats: Bulk PBMC profiling left naive and antigen-experienced comparisons inconclusive.

The table lists this clonotype with a few counts. Its antigen is not identified. Primers used in a second PCR of about 7 to 12 cycles were a sample-barcoded 5' primer and a J-beta primer mix. MiXCR, applied by TCRdb to the 5' RACE reads, yields one record per CDR3 protein. The table includes 1,800,000 or so distinct CDR3 sequences, about 39% detected once. Sequencing was carried out using blood. The source of this sequence is a human donor in good health. This chain connects TRBV7-9 to TRBJ2-1; no reliable D call. Written as DNA, the CDR3 is TGTGCCAGCAGCTTAGCTGCGAACAAGGGCTCCTACAATGAGCAGTTCTTC. This sequence encodes CASSLAANKGSYNEQFF.